Shown below are 7 T cell receptor beta chains from a single sample sequenced in a study of T cell clonality in common variable immunodeficiency. Study-wide points: In common variable immunodeficiency, TCR beta chains reportedly carried fewer deletions and N-nucleotide insertions.

The data were produced by immunoSEQ multiplex PCR, yet TCRdb's version contains in-frame clones alone and is incomplete. The sample shows 30,000 to 40,000 clones, none of them appearing just once. What these receptors recognize is not known. The sequenced material came from peripheral blood mononuclear cells. The receptors were sampled from a human donor with common variable immunodeficiency.

CDR3 amino acids: CASRTGGTEAFF. The CDR3 DNA, read in part, is TGTGCCAGCAGAACAGGGGGCACTGAA. This chain joins TRBV2 and TRBJ1-1; TRBD1 aligns across 8 bases. The read gets to within 3 residues of the CDR3 end, and the germline J gene fills in the rest. V shed 6 bases and J 4 bases; nucleotides not matched to a gene: 1. The V gene's germline CDR1 is SNHLY and CDR2 FYNNEI. This CDR3 is 12 amino acids long.

This clone appeared a few times. With the read ending 3 residues before the CDR3 end, the germline J gene is used to fill in that end. This chain connects TRBV2 to TRBJ2-2; 7 bases agree with TRBD1. Germline CDR1 and CDR2: SNHLY and FYNNEI. Unmatched junction bases numbered 1, after V lost 2 bases and J lost 1 base. CDR3 size: 15 residues. Partial CDR3 DNA: TGTGCCAGCAGTGAAAGGACAGGGAACACCGGGGAG. Its protein product is CASSERTGNTGE. The entire CDR3 sequence reads CASSERTGNTGELFF.

This clone was seen a handful of times. The CDR3 loop reads CASQGAGGYTF. CDR3 DNA (partial): TGTGCCAGCCAGGGGGCAGGAGGC. This rearrangement joins TRBV2 to TRBJ1-2, with TRBD1 matching 8 bases. The CDR3 end is not reached by the read, which stops 3 residues before it; the germline J gene fills it in. The CDR3 has 11 residues. Germline V lookup: CDR1 SNHLY, CDR2 FYNNEI.

This clone was seen at least ten times. The observed sequence ends 3 residues before the CDR3 terminus, with the missing tail filled in from the germline J gene. The chain recombines TRBV29-1 with TRBJ1-1, with TRBD1 matching over 9 bases. Germline CDR1 is SQVTM and CDR2 is ANQGSEA. The V gene end was trimmed by 5 bases and the J gene end by 3 bases; junction bases not matched to a gene: 19. The CDR3 runs to 18 residues. CDR3 protein: CSVKQGARNPLLDTEAFF. CDR3 bases read: TGCAGCGTTAAACAGGGGGCAAGAAACCCCCTACTAGACACTGAA.

This clone appeared a few times. Coverage ceases 3 residues before the CDR3 finishes, and the germline J gene fills in the end. The rearrangement links TRBV19 to TRBJ1-5; TRBD1 aligns across 7 bases. V lost 3 bases and J lost 4; bases outside the gene matches: 9. The CDR3 contains 16 residues. Germline V gives CDR1 LNHDA, CDR2 SQIVND (reference sequence). The CDR3 sequence is CASSIDPGQINQPQHF. CDR3 bases read: TGTGCCAGTAGTATCGACCCGGGACAGATAAATCAGCCC.

This clone counts as medium-sized. Coverage ceases 3 residues before the CDR3 finishes, and the germline J gene fills in the end. The chain combines TRBV2 with TRBJ1-1; 7 bases map to TRBD1. Germline V gene sequence: CDR1 SNHLY, CDR2 FYNNEI. The CDR3 extends over 13 amino acids. After removal of 7 bases from V and 4 bases from J, the junction contained 6 bases not matched to a gene. This CDR3 is CASNTQGTTEAFF. The part of the CDR3 DNA that was read is TGTGCCAGCAATACACAGGGGACCACTGAA.

This clone has ten or more counts. Read sequence stops 3 residues before the CDR3 end, and the germline J gene provides the missing end. The chain combines TRBV2 with TRBJ2-1; D might be TRBD2 (5 bases). Per the germline V gene, CDR1 is SNHLY and CDR2 is FYNNEI. V was cut by 7 bases and J by 9 bases, with 22 bases left in between. The CDR3 has 15 amino acids. The CDR3 spells CASTVGGSHVGEQFF. The DNA read from the CDR3 is TGTGCCAGCACCGTGGGCGGGTCTCACGTCGGTGAG. The full variable domain, in which reference TRBV2 and TRBJ2-1 provide the parts outside the CDR3, is EPEVTQTPSHQVTQMGQEVILRCVPISNHLYFYWYRQILGQKVEFLVSFYNNEISEKSEIFDDQFSVERPDGSNFTLKIRSTKLEDSAMYFCASTVGGSHVGEQFFGPGTRLTVL.